Each of the 30 T cell receptor beta chains below was sequenced from the same sample in a study of OX40 agonist ivuxolimab in advanced cancers. Data came from immunoSEQ multiplex PCR; TCRdb stores just in-frame clones and leaves some out. The data hold roughly 20,000 clones, with over 65% observed a single time. Sequencing was performed on CD4+ or CD8+ T cells sorted from blood, taken in a trial of the OX40 agonist ivuxolimab. These receptors originate from an adult with an advanced solid tumor such as melanoma, head and neck, liver or kidney cancer.

J is TRBJ2-5 and V is TRBV2; 9 bases agree with TRBD1. CDR1 and CDR2 (germline): SNHLY, FYNNEI. V shed 10 bases, J shed 5 bases, and the junction held 17 bases outside the gene matches. The CDR3 contains 16 residues. CDR3 sequence: CANHPSRTGVSETQYF. The CDR3 bases are TGTGCCAACCACCCTTCCCGGACAGGGGTCAGTGAGACCCAGTACTTC.

This chain uses TRBV2 with TRBJ1-1, with D possibly being TRBD1 (5 bases). This CDR3 has 16 amino acids. Trimming pared 8 bases from V and 0 bases from J, leaving 19 bases between. Germline V gene data show CDR1 as SNHLY and CDR2 as FYNNEI. This CDR3 is CASAASPGGMNTEAFF. The CDR3 bases are TGTGCCAGCGCTGCTTCTCCTGGGGGGATGAACACTGAAGCTTTCTTT.

This chain uses TRBV9 with TRBJ2-5; D is perhaps TRBD1 (7 bases). Per the germline V gene, CDR1 is SGDLS and CDR2 is YYNGEE. CDR3 length: 14 amino acids. The germline V and J ends were trimmed by 1 base and 1 base, with 8 bases remaining between them. The CDR3 bases are TGTGCCAGCAGCGTACAGGGGGGCCAAGAGACCCAGTACTTC. Its translation is CASSVQGGQETQYF.

The DNA of the CDR3 is TGTGCCAGCAGCTCGGCGGGCTACGAGCAGTACTTC. Residues: CASSSAGYEQYF. J is TRBJ2-7 and V is TRBV28, with D perhaps matching TRBD2 (5 bases). The CDR3 totals 12 residues. Germline V lookup: CDR1 MDHEN, CDR2 SYDVKM. The V and J ends lost 6 bases and 3 bases respectively, with 9 bases between them.

The chain has TRBV7-8 and TRBJ1-4; TRBD1 might be the D (5 bases). This CDR3 is built from 18 residues. Germline values: CDR1 SGHVS, CDR2 FQNEAQ. The germline V and J ends were trimmed by 4 bases and 0 bases, with 18 bases remaining between them. The CDR3 protein is CASSWATIRGATNEKLFF. DNA for the CDR3: TGTGCCAGCAGCTGGGCCACGATAAGGGGTGCAACTAATGAAAAACTGTTTTTT.

A word on this clone: Its ends do not fully match the called genes, so a read error is possible. The V call is TRBV5-1, the J call TRBJ1-2; the D is unclear. CDR1 and CDR2 (germline): SGHRS, YFSETQ. The CDR3 sequence is 10 residues long. The CDR3 DNA reads TGTGCCAGCAGCCCCCCGGGCTACACCTTC. Its protein is CASSPPGYTF.

The genes are TRBV23-1 and TRBJ2-4; 7 nucleotides agree with TRBD2. TRBV23-1 is treated as an ORF (open reading frame) with a function not yet certain. CDR3 length: 12 residues. The trim removed 8 bases at V and 9 bases at J, leaving 7 bases unmatched. The CDR3: CASCRGDGIQYF. For the CDR3, the DNA is TGCGCCAGCTGCCGGGGGGACGGCATTCAGTACTTC.

The V and J genes are TRBV29-1 and TRBJ2-7; no definite D call. The CDR3 length is 12 residues. Germline V lookup: CDR1 SQVTM, CDR2 ANQGSEA. The ends were cut back, 4 bases at V and 1 base at J, with 8 bases in the middle. The CDR3 region has the DNA TGCAGCGTTGGGATAGGGTCCTACGAGCAGTACTTC. This translates into CSVGIGSYEQYF.

The J gene is TRBJ2-7, the V gene TRBV7-9; D is perhaps TRBD1 (6 bases). Germline CDR1 is SEHNR and CDR2 is FQNEAQ (reference sequence). V lost 3 bases, J lost 3 bases, and 15 bases lay in between. The CDR3 runs 15 residues. The CDR3 DNA follows: TGTGCCAGCAGCTTTCCGGACAGAGAGTTCTACGAGCAGTACTTC. Translation: CASSFPDREFYEQYF.

The chain is built from TRBV7-2 and TRBJ2-1; TRBD2 agrees at 9 bases. The CDR3 extends over 16 amino acids. Trimming removed 1 base from V and 3 bases from J; junction bases left unmatched: 4. CDR1 and CDR2 from the germline V gene are SGHTA and FQGNSA. This CDR3 is CASSLVGTSYYNEQFF. As DNA, the CDR3 is TGTGCCAGCAGCTTAGTTGGGACTAGCTACTACAATGAGCAGTTCTTC.

The CDR3 here is CASSTGGAGELFF. In DNA form, the CDR3 reads TGTGCCAGCTCGACAGGGGGGGCCGGGGAGCTGTTTTTT. The V and J genes are TRBV19 and TRBJ2-2, with 9 bases matching TRBD1. Germline V gene sequence: CDR1 LNHDA, CDR2 SQIVND (reference sequence). V lost 9 bases to trimming and J lost 6 bases; unmatched junction nucleotides: 5. CDR3 length equals 13 residues.

The chain uses TRBV7-9 and TRBJ2-1, with 12 bases lining up with TRBD2. The CDR3 has 18 amino acids. Germline values: CDR1 SEHNR, CDR2 FQNEAQ (reference sequence). Trimming cost V 2 bases and J 2 bases; bases outside gene matches: 7. The CDR3 loop is CASSLPTSGGKAYNEQFF. CDR3 coding DNA: TGTGCCAGCAGCTTACCGACTAGCGGGGGTAAGGCCTACAATGAGCAGTTCTTC.

V gene TRBV5-1 combines with J gene TRBJ2-7; D is perhaps TRBD1 (6 bases). Trimming removed 0 bases from V and 6 bases from J, with 7 bases in between. The CDR3 length is 12 residues. Germline CDR1 SGHRS, CDR2 YFSETQ. CDR3 coding DNA: TGCGCCAGCAGCTTGGAGGGGGTCGAGCAGTACTTC. Translation: CASSLEGVEQYF.

The rearrangement links TRBV9 to TRBJ1-2, with a tentative D call TRBD1 (6 bases). Germline values: CDR1 SGDLS, CDR2 YYNGEE. This CDR3 has 15 amino acids. Trimming removed 0 bases from V and 4 bases from J, with 13 bases in between. DNA for the CDR3: TGTGCCAGCAGCGTAGGGGGAGGGGGAACCTATGGCTACACCTTC. This codes for CASSVGGGGTYGYTF. Complete variable domain (other parts from reference TRBV9 and TRBJ1-2): DSGVTQTPKHLITATGQRVTLRCSPRSGDLSVYWYQQSLDQGLQFLIQYYNGEERAKGNILERFSAQQFPDLHSELNLSSLELGDSALYFCASSVGGGGTYGYTFGSGTRLTVV.

The chain couples TRBV28 to TRBJ1-4; D ambiguous. The CDR3 consists of 15 residues. V was cut by 1 base and J by 0 bases, with 6 bases left in between. The germline V gene encodes CDR1 MDHEN and CDR2 SYDVKM. This CDR3 is CASSLSDATNEKLFF. Written as DNA, the CDR3 is TGTGCCAGCAGTTTATCGGATGCAACTAATGAAAAACTGTTTTTT.

This clone is termed large. V is TRBV7-9 and J is TRBJ2-7; 7 nucleotides line up with TRBD2. J lost 3 bases, V lost 4 bases, and 9 bases had no gene match. The CDR3 contains 15 residues. The germline V gene encodes CDR1 SEHNR and CDR2 FQNEAQ (reference sequence). The CDR3 is CASSSPRGDYYEQYF. CDR3 DNA sequence: TGTGCCAGCAGCTCACCCCGGGGGGACTACTACGAGCAGTACTTC. Full variable domain (outside the CDR3, taken from reference TRBV7-9 and TRBJ2-7): DTGVSQNPRHKITKRGQNVTFRCDPISEHNRLYWYRQTLGQGPEFLTYFQNEAQLEKSRLLSDRFSAERPKGSFSTLEIQRTEQGDSAMYLCASSSPRGDYYEQYFGPGTRLTVT.

The chain couples TRBV9 to TRBJ2-7; D is undetermined. This CDR3 has 13 residues. V lost 2 bases and J 1 base, leaving 7 bases between the germline ends. The germline V gene encodes CDR1 SGDLS and CDR2 YYNGEE. For the CDR3, the DNA is TGTGCCAGCAGCGTTAGTGGGTCCTACGAGCAGTACTTC. Translation: CASSVSGSYEQYF.

A few counts support this clone. The chain joins TRBV5-6 to TRBJ1-2, with TRBD1 matching over 7 bases. Germline CDR1 reads SGHDT; CDR2 reads YYEEEE. Trimming took 5 bases from V and 4 from J; bases not matched to a gene: 5. This CDR3 comprises 13 residues. The CDR3 DNA reads TGTGCCAGCAGGGGGGACAGCTTCTATGGCTACACCTTC. Translation: CASRGDSFYGYTF.

V and J are TRBV5-3 and TRBJ1-1; a weak D match, TRBD1 (5 bases). TRBV5-3 qualifies as an ORF whose function is uncertain. This CDR3 is built from 13 residues. V shed 0 bases and J shed 4 bases, with 7 bases lying between them. CDR3 region: CARSLEGTTEAFF. For the CDR3, the DNA is TGTGCCAGAAGCTTGGAGGGGACCACTGAAGCTTTCTTT.

V and J are TRBV4-1 and TRBJ2-1; TRBD2 is a possible D gene (5 bases). This CDR3 is 15 amino acids long. The V gene's germline CDR1 is MGHRA and CDR2 YSYEKL. Trimming pared 0 bases from V and 8 bases from J, leaving 14 bases between. The CDR3 DNA follows: TGCGCCAGCAGCCAAGATCCACTAGGTCTCGATGAGCAGTTCTTC. Translated: CASSQDPLGLDEQFF.

The J gene is TRBJ2-3, the V gene TRBV14; maybe TRBD2 (5 bases). The CDR3 has 17 amino acids. V was clipped by 1 base and J by 2 bases, with 16 bases between them. Germline V gene sequence: CDR1 SGHDN, CDR2 FVKESK. The CDR3 is CASSQVELSGITDTQYF. CDR3 nucleotide sequence: TGTGCCAGCAGCCAAGTGGAGCTTTCGGGGATCACAGATACGCAGTATTTT.

This sequence joins TRBV30 and TRBJ1-2; D gene unclear. The germline V and J ends were trimmed by 3 bases and 8 bases, with 19 bases remaining between them. Germline V gene lookup returns CDR1 GTSNPN and CDR2 SVGIG (reference sequence). The CDR3 contains 14 residues. This CDR3 is CAWRVPGVRGGYTF. The CDR3 region has the DNA TGTGCCTGGAGGGTCCCGGGAGTCCGTGGGGGCTACACCTTC.

The V and J genes are TRBV6-5 and TRBJ2-7; perhaps TRBD2 as D (6 bases). This CDR3 region has 13 residues. Germline CDR1 and CDR2: MNHEY and SVGAGI. V was shortened by 6 bases and J by 2 bases, with 11 bases between the two germline ends. The CDR3 bases are TGTGCCAGCAGAGACCGGGGGACCTACGAGCAGTACTTC. Translating gives CASRDRGTYEQYF.

The rearrangement links TRBV28 to TRBJ2-1; D remains ambiguous. Germline V CDR1 and CDR2: MDHEN, SYDVKM. The CDR3 runs 12 residues. Deletions cut 1 base from V and 7 bases from J, with 5 bases between. CDR3 amino acids: CASSLSGNEQFF. The DNA for the CDR3 is TGTGCCAGCAGTTTATCTGGGAATGAGCAGTTCTTC.

The chain is built from TRBV25-1 and TRBJ1-2; D not resolved. Trimming cost V 4 bases and J 6 bases, with 9 bases left between them. The CDR3 extends over 12 amino acids. Germline V lookup: CDR1 MGHDK, CDR2 SYGVNS. CDR3 coding DNA: TGTGCCAGCAGTGGGAACGGGGATGGCTACACCTTC. Translation gives CASSGNGDGYTF.

This clone was observed a few times. The chain has TRBV28 and TRBJ1-1, with 7 positions matching TRBD1. V shed 5 bases, J shed 6 bases, and the junction held 12 bases outside the gene matches. This CDR3 contains 15 residues. In germline, CDR1 is MDHEN, CDR2 SYDVKM. The CDR3 coding sequence is TGTGCCAGCAGTCCGCGGGACAGAGTAATCCCTGAAGCTTTCTTT. Its protein product is CASSPRDRVIPEAFF. Full variable domain (rest looked up from reference TRBV28 and TRBJ1-1): DVKVTQSSRYLVKRTGEKVFLECVQDMDHENMFWYRQDPGLGLRLIYFSYDVKMKEKGDIPEGYSVSREKKERFSLILESASTNQTSMYLCASSPRDRVIPEAFFGQGTRLTVV.

This clone has only a few counts. The genes are TRBV7-9 and TRBJ1-2; TRBD1 matches 7 bases. After removal of 4 bases from V and 6 bases from J, the junction contained 11 bases not matched to a gene. The CDR3 length is 15 residues. Germline CDR1 and CDR2: SEHNR and FQNEAQ (reference sequence). The CDR3 sequence is CASSSLIGTADGYTF. In DNA form, the CDR3 reads TGTGCCAGCAGCTCATTGATTGGGACAGCGGATGGCTACACCTTC.

The rearrangement joins TRBV25-1 to TRBJ1-2, with D possibly matching TRBD1 (5 bases). The length of the CDR3 is 18 residues. V was shortened by 3 bases and J by 7 bases, with 27 bases between the two germline ends. Germline V gene data show CDR1 as MGHDK and CDR2 as SYGVNS. CDR3 protein: CASSDPLGGDPSAGGYTF. DNA of the CDR3: TGTGCCAGCAGTGACCCTCTGGGGGGGGATCCATCTGCAGGTGGCTACACCTTC.

V and J are TRBV6-1 and TRBJ2-2, with TRBD1 matching 9 bases. The CDR3 runs to 17 residues. Germline loops: CDR1 MNHNS, CDR2 SASEGT. The V gene end was trimmed by 1 base and the J gene end by 6 bases; junction bases not matched to a gene: 9. DNA of the CDR3: TGTGCCAGCAGTGAAGGTCCGGGACAGGGAACGCCCGGGGAGCTGTTTTTT. It encodes CASSEGPGQGTPGELFF.

This chain joins TRBV4-1 and TRBJ2-7; D is possibly TRBD2 (6 bases). The CDR3 sequence is 12 residues long. The ends were cut back, 0 bases at V and 7 bases at J, with 7 bases in the middle. Germline V gene lookup returns CDR1 MGHRA and CDR2 YSYEKL. The CDR3 DNA sequence: TGCGCCAGCAGCCAAGAACGGGGGGAGCAGTACTTC. It specifies CASSQERGEQYF.